One and the same sample provided the 2 T cell receptor beta chains below, sequenced in a study of response to subunit inactivated influenza vaccine. TCRdb recomputed calls from the RT-PCR reads with MiXCR, one row per CDR3 protein. The sample yields about 700,000 distinct CDR3 sequences, roughly 13% seen once. Sequencing used PBMCs from blood, obtained 14 to 15 days before vaccination. The receptors come from a man aged 50 or older who received an inactivated influenza vaccine.

J is TRBJ2-5 and V is TRBV3-1; D is tentatively TRBD1 or TRBD2 (6 bases each). Deletions cut 3 bases from V and 5 bases from J, with 13 bases between. Germline V lookup: CDR1 LGHDT, CDR2 YNNKEL (reference sequence). CDR3 length: 14 residues. CDR3 protein: CASSHGGGPETQYF. Written as DNA, the CDR3 is TGTGCCAGCAGCCACGGTGGGGGGCCGGAGACCCAGTACTTC.

Only a few counts were recorded for this clonotype. The genes are TRBV29-1 and TRBJ2-3, with D possibly TRBD2 on 7 matching bases. CDR1 is SQVTM and CDR2 is ANQGSEA in the germline V gene. This CDR3 spans 16 amino acids. The V end was cut by 3 bases, the J end by 0 bases, with 16 bases between. The CDR3 DNA is TGCAGCGTTGATAGGGGGGGAGGATTGAGCACAGATACGCAGTATTTT. It is translated as CSVDRGGGLSTDTQYF.